This is a list of T cell receptor beta chains from one sample in a study of blood T cell repertoires in COVID-19. TCRdb's copy holds only in-frame clones and misses some; the assay was immunoSEQ multiplex PCR. The sample comprises about 670,000 clones, 85% to 90% of which are singletons, and about 0.26% rests with the top ten. Sequenced material: peripheral blood. All receptors derive from a woman aged 18-29 years with acute or convalescent COVID-19. Both conserved end residues are part of each CDR3. The order of the fields is J gene, V gene, D gene, clone size, CDR3 DNA, CDR3 protein. The D gene is left open where the match is weak. Clone size, where shown, is once, few, many, or a class for clones that have expanded.

j_call: TRBJ1-2; v_call: TRBV9; d_call: .; clone_size: .; cdr3_nt: TGTGCCAGCAGCGCGTCCGTCTCCGGCTACACCTTC; cdr3_aa: CASSASVSGYTF
j_call: TRBJ1-5; v_call: TRBV19; d_call: .; clone_size: .; cdr3_nt: TGTGCCAGTAGTATAGATCGAAGCCAGCCCCAGCATTTT; cdr3_aa: CASSIDRSQPQHF
j_call: TRBJ2-2; v_call: TRBV30; d_call: .; clone_size: .; cdr3_nt: TGTGCCTGGGCAGGGGGGTCCGGGGAGCTGTTTTTT; cdr3_aa: CAWAGGSGELFF
j_call: TRBJ1-2; v_call: TRBV5-6; d_call: .; clone_size: .; cdr3_nt: TGTGCCAGCAGCGTGACAAGAAACTATGGCTACACCTTC; cdr3_aa: CASSVTRNYGYTF
j_call: TRBJ2-7; v_call: TRBV5-1; d_call: .; clone_size: once; cdr3_nt: TGCGCCAGCAGCTTGGGACCAGGGTCGGCGTACGAGCAGTACTTC; cdr3_aa: CASSLGPGSAYEQYF
j_call: TRBJ1-1; v_call: TRBV6-1; d_call: .; clone_size: .; cdr3_nt: TGTGCCAGCAGTGAAGGGAGGGCGGGTTCCACTGAAGCTTTCTTT; cdr3_aa: CASSEGRAGSTEAFF
j_call: TRBJ1-2; v_call: TRBV7-6; d_call: .; clone_size: .; cdr3_nt: TGTGCCAGCAGCGCGTCGGGGGGCCCCTATGGCTACACCTTC; cdr3_aa: CASSASGGPYGYTF
j_call: TRBJ1-1; v_call: TRBV30; d_call: TRBD1; clone_size: .; cdr3_nt: TGTGCCTGGAGGAGGACAGGGGAGTCTGAAGCTTTCTTT; cdr3_aa: CAWRRTGESEAFF
j_call: TRBJ2-1; v_call: TRBV4-1; d_call: TRBD2; clone_size: .; cdr3_nt: TGCGCCAGCAGCTTCCCACGTGGTAGCGGGGGAGGAAATGAGCAGTTCTTC; cdr3_aa: CASSFPRGSGGGNEQFF
j_call: TRBJ1-1; v_call: TRBV25-1; d_call: .; clone_size: .; cdr3_nt: TGTGCCAGCAGTGTTAACAGGGACGGGTTCACTGAAGCTTTCTTT; cdr3_aa: CASSVNRDGFTEAFF
j_call: TRBJ1-1; v_call: TRBV7-9; d_call: .; clone_size: .; cdr3_nt: TGTGCCAGCAGCCGTATGGGGGCTAACACTGAAGCTTTCTTT; cdr3_aa: CASSRMGANTEAFF
j_call: TRBJ2-1; v_call: TRBV11-3; d_call: TRBD1; clone_size: once; cdr3_nt: TGTGCCAGCAGCTTAAGGACAGGGGACTACAATGAGCAGTTCTTC; cdr3_aa: CASSLRTGDYNEQFF